These T cell receptor beta chains were read from a single sample in a study of blood T cells in healthy people across ages. TCRdb independently ran MiXCR on the 5' RACE reads; one entry per CDR3 protein. The sample gives approximately 730,000 distinct CDR3 sequences, more than 40% of which show up once; 20% to 25% is in the top ten. Sequencing was performed on blood. These receptor sequences come from a woman aged 60 to 75 in good health. Both conserved end residues are part of each CDR3. Each record gives: V gene, CDR3 length, CDR3 protein.

>TRBV20-1|15
CSARKAGGRVNEQYF
>TRBV2|17
CASSDTGTGKAKNIQYF
>TRBV7-8|14
CASSLAELNTEAFF
>TRBV7-6|14
CASSFALAADTQYF
>TRBV28|14
CASRASGGPDTQYF
>TRBV12-5|15
CASGFARATNYGYTF
>TRBV20-1|15
CSARNPRQSNEKLFF
>TRBV20-1|16
CSARVSGGFSYNEQFF
>TRBV6-5|18
CASSYSRGIGGFTDTRYF
>TRBV7-8|15
CASSFWREGNHEQYF
>TRBV20-1|15
CSARASLSSLYEQYF
>TRBV12-3/TRBV12-4|13
CASRQTSGDTQYF
>TRBV29-1|12
CSVGTQNTEAFF
>TRBV27|14
CASSPQTGGYGYTF
>TRBV6-2/TRBV6-3|12
CASSYSRETQYF
>TRBV12-3/TRBV12-4|14
CASSPYEEGYEQYF
>TRBV20-1|14
CSATLAGPLYEQYF
>TRBV25-1|14
CASSDAIKGYEQYF
>TRBV9|12
CASSVVGDEQFF